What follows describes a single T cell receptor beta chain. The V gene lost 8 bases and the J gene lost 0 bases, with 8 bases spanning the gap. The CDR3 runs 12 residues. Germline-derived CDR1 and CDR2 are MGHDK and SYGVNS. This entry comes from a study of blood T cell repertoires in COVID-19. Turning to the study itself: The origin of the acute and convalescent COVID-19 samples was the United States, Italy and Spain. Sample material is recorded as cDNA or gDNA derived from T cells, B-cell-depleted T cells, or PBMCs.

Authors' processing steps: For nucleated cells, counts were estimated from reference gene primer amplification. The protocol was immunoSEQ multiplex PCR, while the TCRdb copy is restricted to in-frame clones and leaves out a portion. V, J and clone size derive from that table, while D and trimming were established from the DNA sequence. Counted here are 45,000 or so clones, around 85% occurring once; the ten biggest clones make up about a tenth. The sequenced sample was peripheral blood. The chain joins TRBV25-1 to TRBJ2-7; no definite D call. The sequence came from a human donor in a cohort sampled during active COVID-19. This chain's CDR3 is CASSGSSYEQYF. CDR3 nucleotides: TGTGCCAGCTCCGGTAGCTCCTACGAGCAGTACTTC.